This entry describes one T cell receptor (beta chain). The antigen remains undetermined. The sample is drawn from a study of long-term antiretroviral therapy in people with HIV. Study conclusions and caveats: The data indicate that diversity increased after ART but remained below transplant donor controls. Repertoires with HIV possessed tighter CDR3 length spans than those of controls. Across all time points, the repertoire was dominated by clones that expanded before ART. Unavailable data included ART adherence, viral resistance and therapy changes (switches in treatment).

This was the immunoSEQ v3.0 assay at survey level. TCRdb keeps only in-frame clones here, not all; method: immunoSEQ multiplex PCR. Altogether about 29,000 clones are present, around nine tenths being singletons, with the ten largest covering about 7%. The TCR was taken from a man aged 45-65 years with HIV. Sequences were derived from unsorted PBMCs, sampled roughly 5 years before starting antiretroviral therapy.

The CDR3 spells CASSSGQYVRENTEAFF. In DNA form, the CDR3 reads TGTGCCAGCAGCTCGGGACAGTATGTAAGGGAGAACACTGAAGCTTTCTTT. V is TRBV5-4 and J is TRBJ1-1; TRBD1 matches 7 bases. Losses at the gene ends were 3 bases for V and 1 base for J; bases not matched to a gene: 12. Germline loops: CDR1 SGHNT, CDR2 YYREEE (reference sequence). The CDR3 has 17 residues.